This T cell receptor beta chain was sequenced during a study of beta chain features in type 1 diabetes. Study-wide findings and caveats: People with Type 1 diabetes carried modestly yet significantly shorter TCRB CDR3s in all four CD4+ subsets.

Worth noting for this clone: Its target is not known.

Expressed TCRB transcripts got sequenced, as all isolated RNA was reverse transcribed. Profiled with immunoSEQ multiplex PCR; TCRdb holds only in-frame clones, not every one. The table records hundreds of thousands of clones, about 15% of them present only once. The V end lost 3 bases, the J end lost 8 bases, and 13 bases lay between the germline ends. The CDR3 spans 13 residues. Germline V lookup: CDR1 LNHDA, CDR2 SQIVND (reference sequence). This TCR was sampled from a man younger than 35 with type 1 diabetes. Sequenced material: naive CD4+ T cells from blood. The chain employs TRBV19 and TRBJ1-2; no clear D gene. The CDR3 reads CASSMENIGGYTF. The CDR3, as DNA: TGTGCCAGTAGTATGGAGAACATCGGGGGCTACACCTTC.